This TCR beta chain was found in a study of blood T cell repertoires in COVID-19. Overall study: Spain, Italy and the United States supplied samples that represented acute and convalescent COVID-19. In each case, the material was cDNA or gDNA derived from T cells, B-cell-depleted T cells, or PBMCs.

The authors' processing: Amplifying reference gene primers gave estimates of nucleated cell counts. TCRdb's table, derived via immunoSEQ multiplex PCR, lists solely in-frame clones and lacks some. From that table come the V and J calls and clone size; the DNA was used to work out D and trimming. The profile shows over 20,000 clones, 82% of them singletons. Per germline, CDR1 KGHDR and CDR2 SFDVKD. There are 15 residues in the CDR3. V dropped 7 bases and J dropped 0; count of bases not matched to a gene: 5. This clone was seen a handful of times. This sequence originates from a human donor in a cohort sampled during active COVID-19. The V and J genes are TRBV24-1 and TRBJ2-3, with TRBD1 matching 8 bases. Sequencing used peripheral blood. The CDR3 spells CATSDRDRSTDTQYF. As DNA, the CDR3 is TGTGCCACCAGCGACCGGGACAGGAGCACAGATACGCAGTATTTT.